The next 5 T cell receptor beta chains were all read from a single sample in a study of CD8 T cells in Susac syndrome (dated by TCRdb to between 2018 and 2020). Preparation of the library involved the immunoSEQ multiplex PCR assay. RNA was extracted using the RNeasy kit, and roughly 0.5 to 1 microgram was reverse transcribed with random hexamers. The public reads were quality trimmed at Q25 with fastp and then assembled into clones with MiXCR by TCRdb, keeping productive beta chains. Identical CDR3 proteins give one entry, which carries the most common genes and DNA. The sample records 80,000 or so distinct CDR3 sequences, 85% to 95% of which are singletons. The ten largest clones take up about 0.27% of the sample. Sequencing was carried out using CD8+ T cells from PBMCs. Receptors originate from a human donor in good health.

This sequence joins TRBV9 and TRBJ2-1, with 7 bases matching TRBD1. V was clipped by 3 bases and J by 9 bases; unmatched bases: 6. In germline, CDR1 is SGDLS, CDR2 YYNGEE. The CDR3 extends over 13 amino acids. The CDR3 DNA follows: TGTGCCAGCAGCGGGGACAGCATTAGTGAGCAGTTCTTC. Its protein product is CASSGDSISEQFF.

This clonotype was seen once. This chain links TRBV6-6 with TRBJ2-5; 13 bases map to TRBD2. Germline CDR1 MNHNY, CDR2 SVGAGI (reference sequence). V lost 7 bases, J lost 4 bases, and 6 bases stayed unmatched. The CDR3 covers 15 residues. CDR3 in amino acids: CASNNRLAGGETQYF. DNA for the CDR3: TGTGCCAGCAACAACCGACTAGCGGGAGGAGAGACCCAGTACTTC.

V and J are TRBV5-1 and TRBJ1-2; D unclear. Germline values: CDR1 SGHRS, CDR2 YFSETQ. The CDR3 covers 14 residues. The V end lost 5 bases, the J end lost 6 bases, and 17 bases lay between the germline ends. The CDR3 region is CASRSDWGFDGYTF. The DNA for the CDR3 is TGCGCCAGCAGATCAGACTGGGGATTCGATGGCTACACCTTC.

The chain joins TRBV21-1 to TRBJ2-3; TRBD1 is taken as the D call from the table, unchecked against the DNA. TRBV21-1 is marked as a pseudogene. This CDR3 comprises 16 residues. CDR3 protein: CASSKGPSRGTDTQYF. In DNA form, the CDR3 reads TGTGCCAGCAGCAAAGGTCCCAGCCGGGGCACAGATACGCAGTATTTT.

This clonotype came up once. This sequence joins TRBV27 and TRBJ1-2; D unresolved. This CDR3 region has 13 residues. Per germline, CDR1 MNHEY and CDR2 SMNVEV (reference sequence). Trimming took off 7 bases at V and 2 bases at J, with 11 bases between the two ends. The CDR3 DNA reads as TGTGCCAGCACAGGTGGAGGCAACTATGGCTACACCTTC. This translates into CASTGGGNYGYTF.